This record concerns one T cell receptor beta chain sequence. Its antigen is not known. The TRB cDNA libraries were prepared by 5' RACE with UMI labels. TCRdb re-called the 5' RACE reads, yielding one record per CDR3 amino acid sequence without DNA. This sample's table reports roughly 120,000 distinct CDR3 sequences. This sample stems from a study of CXCR3-negative and CXCR3-positive naive CD8 T cells. This CDR3 has 14 amino acids. Germline-derived CDR1 and CDR2 are LNHDA and SQIVND (reference sequence). General study findings and limits: A higher hydrophobicity marked the TRB CDR3s of CXCR3-positive naive cells versus CXCR3-negative naive cells. Similar TRBV-TRBJ usage characterized naive CXCR3-negative and CXCR3-positive cells; memory cells differed. CD5 surface expression was similar among naive subsets, and TCR strength was estimated by inference from TRB CDR3 properties.

This chain uses TRBV19 with TRBJ2-2. The sample taken for sequencing was naive CXCR3+ CD8+ T cells from blood. Subset defined: CD45RO-CCR7+CD27+CD95- naive CD8+ T cells expressing CXCR3 (TNR3+). The TCR originated in a human donor in good health. Some clones in this sample may be carry-over from other donors' samples. This chain's CDR3 is CASSILGNTGELFF.